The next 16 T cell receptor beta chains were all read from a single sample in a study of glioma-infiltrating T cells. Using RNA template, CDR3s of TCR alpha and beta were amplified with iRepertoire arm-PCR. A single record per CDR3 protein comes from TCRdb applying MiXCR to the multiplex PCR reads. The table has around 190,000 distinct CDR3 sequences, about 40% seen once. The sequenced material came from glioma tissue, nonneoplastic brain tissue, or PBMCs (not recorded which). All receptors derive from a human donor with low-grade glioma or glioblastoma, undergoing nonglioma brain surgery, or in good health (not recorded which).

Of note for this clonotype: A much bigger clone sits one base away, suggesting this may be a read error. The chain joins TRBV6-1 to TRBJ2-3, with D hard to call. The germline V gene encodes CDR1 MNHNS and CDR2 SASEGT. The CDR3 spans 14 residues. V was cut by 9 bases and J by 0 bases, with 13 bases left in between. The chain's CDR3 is CARFPRQSTDTQYF. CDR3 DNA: TGTGCCAGATTCCCGAGGCAGAGCACAGATACGCAGTATTTT.

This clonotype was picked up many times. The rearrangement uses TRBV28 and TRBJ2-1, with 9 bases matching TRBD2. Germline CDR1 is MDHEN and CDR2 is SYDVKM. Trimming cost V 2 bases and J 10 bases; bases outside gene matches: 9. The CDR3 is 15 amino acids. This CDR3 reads CASSLGTSWMGEQFF. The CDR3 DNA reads TGTGCCAGCAGTTTAGGGACTAGCTGGATGGGCGAGCAGTTCTTC.

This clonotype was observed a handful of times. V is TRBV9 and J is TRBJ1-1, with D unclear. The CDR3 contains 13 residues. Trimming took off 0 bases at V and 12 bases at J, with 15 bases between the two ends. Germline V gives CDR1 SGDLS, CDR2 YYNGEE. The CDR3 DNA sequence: TGTGCCAGCAGCGTAGGCCCGACAACTTCGACTTTCTTT. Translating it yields CASSVGPTTSTFF.

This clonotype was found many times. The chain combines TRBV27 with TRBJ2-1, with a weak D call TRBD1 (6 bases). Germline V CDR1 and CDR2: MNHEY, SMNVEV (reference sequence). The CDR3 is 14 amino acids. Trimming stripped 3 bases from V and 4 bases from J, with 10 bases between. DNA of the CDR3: TGTGCCAGCAGTTTGGGCAGGGGATACAATGAGCAGTTCTTC. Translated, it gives CASSLGRGYNEQFF.

The CDR3 loop is CASSHAWGDVRETQYF. CDR3 DNA: TGCGCCAGCAGCCACGCGTGGGGGGATGTACGAGAGACCCAGTACTTC. This chain links TRBV4-1 with TRBJ2-5; TRBD2 is a possible D gene (6 bases). The CDR3 loop spans 16 amino acids. CDR1 MGHRA and CDR2 YSYEKL come from the germline V gene. The ends were cut back, 3 bases at V and 4 bases at J, with 18 bases in the middle.

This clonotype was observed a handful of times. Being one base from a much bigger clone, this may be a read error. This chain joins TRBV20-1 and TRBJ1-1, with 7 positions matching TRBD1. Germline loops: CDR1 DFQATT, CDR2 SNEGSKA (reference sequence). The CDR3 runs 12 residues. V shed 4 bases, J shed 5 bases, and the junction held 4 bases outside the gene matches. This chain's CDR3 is CSANDRVTEAFF. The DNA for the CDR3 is TGCAGTGCTAACGACAGGGTAACTGAAGCTTTCTTT.

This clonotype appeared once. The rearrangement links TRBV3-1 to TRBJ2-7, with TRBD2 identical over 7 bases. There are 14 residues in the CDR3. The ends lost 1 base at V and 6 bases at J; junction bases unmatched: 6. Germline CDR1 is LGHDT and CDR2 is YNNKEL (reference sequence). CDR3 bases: TGTGCCAGCAGCCAAGGTGGACCGGGGGGCGAGCAGTACTTC. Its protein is CASSQGGPGGEQYF.

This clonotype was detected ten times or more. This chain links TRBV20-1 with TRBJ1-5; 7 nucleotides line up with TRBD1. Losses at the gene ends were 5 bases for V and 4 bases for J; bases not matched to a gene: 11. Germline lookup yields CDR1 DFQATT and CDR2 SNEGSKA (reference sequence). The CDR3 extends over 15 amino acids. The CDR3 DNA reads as TGCAGTGCTTGGGAAAGACAGGGAGGGAATCAGCCCCAGCATTTT. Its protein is CSAWERQGGNQPQHF.

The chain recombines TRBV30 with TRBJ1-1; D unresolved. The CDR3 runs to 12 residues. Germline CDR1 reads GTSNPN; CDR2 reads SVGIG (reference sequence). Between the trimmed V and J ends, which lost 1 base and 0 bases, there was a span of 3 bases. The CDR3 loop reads CAWSAMNTEAFF. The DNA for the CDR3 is TGTGCCTGGAGTGCCATGAACACTGAAGCTTTCTTT. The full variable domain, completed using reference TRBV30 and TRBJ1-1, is SQTIHQWPATLVQPVGSPLSLECTVEGTSNPNLYWYRQAAGRGLQLLFYSVGIGQISSEVPQNLSASRPQDRQFILSSKKLLLSDSGFYLCAWSAMNTEAFFGQGTRLTVV.

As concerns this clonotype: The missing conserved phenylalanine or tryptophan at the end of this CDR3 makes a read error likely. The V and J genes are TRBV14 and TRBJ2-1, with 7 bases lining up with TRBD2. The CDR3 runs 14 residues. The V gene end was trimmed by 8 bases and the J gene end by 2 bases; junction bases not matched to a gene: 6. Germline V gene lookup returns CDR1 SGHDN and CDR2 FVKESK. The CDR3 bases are TGTGCCAGCTCGAGCGGGGTCACCTACAATGAGCAGTTCTTA. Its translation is CASSSGVTYNEQFL.

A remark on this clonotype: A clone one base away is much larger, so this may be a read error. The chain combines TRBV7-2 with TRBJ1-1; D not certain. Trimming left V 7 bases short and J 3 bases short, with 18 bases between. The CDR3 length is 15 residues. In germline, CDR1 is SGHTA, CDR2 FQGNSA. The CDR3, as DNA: TGTGCCAGCACTACCGAATACGGCCGGTACACTGAAGCTTTCTTT. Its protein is CASTTEYGRYTEAFF.

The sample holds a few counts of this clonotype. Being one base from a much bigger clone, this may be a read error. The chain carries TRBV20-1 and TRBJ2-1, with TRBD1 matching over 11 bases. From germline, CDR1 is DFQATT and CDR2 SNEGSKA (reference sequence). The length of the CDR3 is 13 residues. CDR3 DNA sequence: TGCAGTGTCCCGGGACAGGGGGTCAATGGGCAGTTCTTC. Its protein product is CSVPGQGVNGQFF.

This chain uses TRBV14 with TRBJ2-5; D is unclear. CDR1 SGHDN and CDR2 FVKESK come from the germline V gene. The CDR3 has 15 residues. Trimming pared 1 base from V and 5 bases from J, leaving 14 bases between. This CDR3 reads CASSQVNRNGETQYF. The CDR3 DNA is TGTGCCAGCAGCCAAGTCAACCGGAACGGGGAGACCCAGTACTTC.

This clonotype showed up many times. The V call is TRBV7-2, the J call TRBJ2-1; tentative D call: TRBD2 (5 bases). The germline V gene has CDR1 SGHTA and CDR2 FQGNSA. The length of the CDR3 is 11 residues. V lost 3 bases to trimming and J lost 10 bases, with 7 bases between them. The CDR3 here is CASSLWEEQFF. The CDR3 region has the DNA TGTGCCAGCAGCTTGTGGGAGGAGCAGTTCTTC.

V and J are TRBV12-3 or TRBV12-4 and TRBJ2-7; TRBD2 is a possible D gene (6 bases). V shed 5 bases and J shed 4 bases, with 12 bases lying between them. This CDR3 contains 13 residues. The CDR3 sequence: CASSPSGPYEQYF. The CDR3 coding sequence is TGTGCCAGCAGTCCCAGCGGGCCATACGAGCAGTACTTC.

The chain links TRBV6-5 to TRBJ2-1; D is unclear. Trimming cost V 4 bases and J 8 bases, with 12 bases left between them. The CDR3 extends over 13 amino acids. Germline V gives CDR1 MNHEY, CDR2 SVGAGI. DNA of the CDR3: TGTGCCAGCAGTTCCGAACCCCTATATGAGCAGTTCTTC. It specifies CASSSEPLYEQFF.